This T cell receptor (beta chain) is drawn from a study of T-cell reconstitution after alpha-beta-depleted transplantation in children. This clonotype occurred many times. The target antigen is unknown. A library of TCRbeta sequences, prepared with unique molecular identifiers, was generated. TCRdb reprocessed the PCR reads with MiXCR, giving one entry per CDR3 protein. The sample has over 200,000 distinct CDR3 sequences, approximately 11% seen once. Study outcomes and limitations: From surviving recipient T cells and thymic progenitors came the high day-60 TCRbeta diversity observed in some patients. From newly produced T cells came most of the T-cell counts and diversity one year after transplant. Expanded clones from the graft, numbering several hundred, reportedly supplied alpha-beta T cells about two months after transplant.

CDR3 length equals 13 residues. Germline lookup yields CDR1 GTSNPN and CDR2 SVGIG (reference sequence). V gave up 3 bases and J gave up 4 bases; unmatched junction bases: 5. Sequenced here: PBMCs, sampled before TCRalphabeta/CD19-depleted stem cell transplant. V gene TRBV30 combines with J gene TRBJ1-1; 7 bases are a match to TRBD1. The source of this sequence is a child under two years old with acute myeloid leukemia, due to receive a stem cell transplant. Here the CDR3 reads CAWRKGAGTEAFF. CDR3 DNA: TGTGCCTGGAGGAAGGGGGCCGGCACTGAAGCTTTCTTT.